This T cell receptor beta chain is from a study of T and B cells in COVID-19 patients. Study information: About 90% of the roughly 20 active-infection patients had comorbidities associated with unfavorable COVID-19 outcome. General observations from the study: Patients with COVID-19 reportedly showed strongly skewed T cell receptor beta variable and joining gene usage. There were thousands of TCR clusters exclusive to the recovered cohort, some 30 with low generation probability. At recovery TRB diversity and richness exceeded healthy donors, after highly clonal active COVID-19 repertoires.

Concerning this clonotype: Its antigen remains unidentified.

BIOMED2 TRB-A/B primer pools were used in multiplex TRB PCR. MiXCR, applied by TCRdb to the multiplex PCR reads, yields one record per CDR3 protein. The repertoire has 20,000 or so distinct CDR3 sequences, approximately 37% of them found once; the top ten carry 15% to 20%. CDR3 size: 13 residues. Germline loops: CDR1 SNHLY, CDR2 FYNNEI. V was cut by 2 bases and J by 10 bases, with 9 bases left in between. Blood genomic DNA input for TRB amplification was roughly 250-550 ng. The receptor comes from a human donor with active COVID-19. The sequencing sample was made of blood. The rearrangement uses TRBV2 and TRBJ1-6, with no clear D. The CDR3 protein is CASSESPRSPLHF. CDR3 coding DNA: TGTGCCAGCAGTGAATCCCCTCGCTCACCCCTCCACTTT.